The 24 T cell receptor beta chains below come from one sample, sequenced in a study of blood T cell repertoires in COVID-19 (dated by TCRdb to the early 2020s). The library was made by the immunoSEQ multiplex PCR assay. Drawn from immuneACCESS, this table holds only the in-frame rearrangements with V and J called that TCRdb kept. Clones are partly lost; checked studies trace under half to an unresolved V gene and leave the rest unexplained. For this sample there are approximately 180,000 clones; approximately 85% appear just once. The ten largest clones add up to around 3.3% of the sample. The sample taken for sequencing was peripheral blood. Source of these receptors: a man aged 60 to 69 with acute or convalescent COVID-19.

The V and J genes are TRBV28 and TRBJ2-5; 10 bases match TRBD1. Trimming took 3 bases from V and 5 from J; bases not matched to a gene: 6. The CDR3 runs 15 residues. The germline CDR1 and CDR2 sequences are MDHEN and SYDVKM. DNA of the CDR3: TGTGCCAGCAGTTTCCGGACAGGGGGTCGTGAGACCCAGTACTTC. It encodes CASSFRTGGRETQYF.

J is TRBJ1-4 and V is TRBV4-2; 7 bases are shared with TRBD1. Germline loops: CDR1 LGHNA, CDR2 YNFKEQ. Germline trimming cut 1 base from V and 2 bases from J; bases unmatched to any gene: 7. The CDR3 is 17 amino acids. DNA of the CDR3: TGTGCCAGCAGCCAAGGGGGTCAGGGGGGCACTAATGAAAAACTGTTTTTT. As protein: CASSQGGQGGTNEKLFF.

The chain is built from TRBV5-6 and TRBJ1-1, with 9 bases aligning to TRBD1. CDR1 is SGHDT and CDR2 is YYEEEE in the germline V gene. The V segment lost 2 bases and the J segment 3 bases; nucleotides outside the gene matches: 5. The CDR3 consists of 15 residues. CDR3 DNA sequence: TGTGCCAGCAGCTTAACAGGGGGCGGGGACACTGAAGCTTTCTTT. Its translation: CASSLTGGGDTEAFF.

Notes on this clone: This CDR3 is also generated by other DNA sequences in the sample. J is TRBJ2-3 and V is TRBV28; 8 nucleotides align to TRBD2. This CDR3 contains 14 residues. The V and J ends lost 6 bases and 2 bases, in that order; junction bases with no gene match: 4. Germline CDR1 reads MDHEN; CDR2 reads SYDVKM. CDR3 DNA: TGTGCCAGCAGCCGGGGGGGTTCCACAGATACGCAGTATTTT. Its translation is CASSRGGSTDTQYF.

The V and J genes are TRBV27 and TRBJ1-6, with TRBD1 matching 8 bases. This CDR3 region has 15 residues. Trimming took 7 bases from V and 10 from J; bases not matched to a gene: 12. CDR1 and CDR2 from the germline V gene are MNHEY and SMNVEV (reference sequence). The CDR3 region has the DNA TGTGCCAGCACCGCCCAAGGACAGGGTCAATCACCCCTCCACTTT. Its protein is CASTAQGQGQSPLHF.

CDR3 bases: TGCGCCAGCAGCTTGGCCGGGGACAGGGCCTACGAGCAGTACTTC. The encoded protein is CASSLAGDRAYEQYF. This rearrangement joins TRBV5-1 to TRBJ2-7, with TRBD1 identical over 9 bases. The length of the CDR3 is 15 residues. J gave up 2 bases and V 0 bases, and 3 bases lay outside the gene matches. CDR1 and CDR2 from the germline V gene are SGHRS and YFSETQ.

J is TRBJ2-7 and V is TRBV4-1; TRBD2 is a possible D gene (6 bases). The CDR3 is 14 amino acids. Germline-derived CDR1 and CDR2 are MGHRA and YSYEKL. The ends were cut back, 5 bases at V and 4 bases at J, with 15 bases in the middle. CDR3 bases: TGCGCCAGCAGCAGGGCGGGACTGGGGTACGAGCAGTACTTC. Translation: CASSRAGLGYEQYF.

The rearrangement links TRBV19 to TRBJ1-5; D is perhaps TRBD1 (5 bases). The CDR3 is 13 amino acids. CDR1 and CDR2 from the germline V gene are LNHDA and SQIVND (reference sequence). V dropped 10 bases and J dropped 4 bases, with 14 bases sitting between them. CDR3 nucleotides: TGTGCCACAAAAGACAGTCGAAATCAGCCCCAGCATTTT. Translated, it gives CATKDSRNQPQHF.

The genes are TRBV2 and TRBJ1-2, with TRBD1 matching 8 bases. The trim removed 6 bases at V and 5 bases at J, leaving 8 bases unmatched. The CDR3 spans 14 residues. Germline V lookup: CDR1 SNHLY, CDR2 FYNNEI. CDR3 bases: TGTGCCAGCAGCCTACAGGGGGGTTTGTATGGCTACACCTTC. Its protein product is CASSLQGGLYGYTF.

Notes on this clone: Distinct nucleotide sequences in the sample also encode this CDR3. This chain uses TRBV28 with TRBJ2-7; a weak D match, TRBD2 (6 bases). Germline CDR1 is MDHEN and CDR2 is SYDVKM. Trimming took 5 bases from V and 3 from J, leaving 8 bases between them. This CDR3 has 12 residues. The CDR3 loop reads CASSRGSYEQYF. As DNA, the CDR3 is TGTGCCAGCAGTCGGGGGAGCTACGAGCAGTACTTC.

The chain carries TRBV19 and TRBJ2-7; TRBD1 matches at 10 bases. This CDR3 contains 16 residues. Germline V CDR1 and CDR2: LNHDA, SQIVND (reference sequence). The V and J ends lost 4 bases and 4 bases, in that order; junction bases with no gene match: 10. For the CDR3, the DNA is TGTGCCAGTAGTACTCTTCCGGGACAGGGGATATACGAGCAGTACTTC. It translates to CASSTLPGQGIYEQYF. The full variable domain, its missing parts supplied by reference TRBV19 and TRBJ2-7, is DGGITQSPKYLFRKEGQNVTLSCEQNLNHDAMYWYRQDPGQGLRLIYYSQIVNDFQKGDIAEGYSVSREKKESFPLTVTSAQKNPTAFYLCASSTLPGQGIYEQYFGPGTRLTVT.

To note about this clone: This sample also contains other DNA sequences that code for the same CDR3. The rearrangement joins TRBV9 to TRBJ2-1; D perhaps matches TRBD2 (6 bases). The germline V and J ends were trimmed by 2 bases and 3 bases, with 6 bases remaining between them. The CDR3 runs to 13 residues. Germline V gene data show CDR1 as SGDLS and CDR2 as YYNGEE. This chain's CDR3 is CASSVSGYNEQFF. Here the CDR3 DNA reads TGTGCCAGCAGCGTTAGCGGCTACAATGAGCAGTTCTTC.

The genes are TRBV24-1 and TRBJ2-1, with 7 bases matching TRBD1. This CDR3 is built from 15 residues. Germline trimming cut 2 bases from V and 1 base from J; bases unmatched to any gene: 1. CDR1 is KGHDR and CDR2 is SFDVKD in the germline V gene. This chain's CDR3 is CATSDSQGSYNEQFF. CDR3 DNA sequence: TGTGCCACCAGTGATTCACAGGGGTCCTACAATGAGCAGTTCTTC.

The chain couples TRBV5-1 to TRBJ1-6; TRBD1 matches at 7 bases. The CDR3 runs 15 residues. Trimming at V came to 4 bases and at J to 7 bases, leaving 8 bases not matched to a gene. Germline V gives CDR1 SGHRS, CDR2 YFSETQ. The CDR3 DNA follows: TGCGCCAGCAGCCCGTTTGGGGACAGAAATTCACCCCTCCACTTT. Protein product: CASSPFGDRNSPLHF. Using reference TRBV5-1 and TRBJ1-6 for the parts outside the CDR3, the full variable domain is KAGVTQTPRYLIKTRGQQVTLSCSPISGHRSVSWYQQTPGQGLQFLFEYFSETQRNKGNFPGRFSGRQFSNSRSEMNVSTLELGDSALYLCASSPFGDRNSPLHFGNGTRLTVT.

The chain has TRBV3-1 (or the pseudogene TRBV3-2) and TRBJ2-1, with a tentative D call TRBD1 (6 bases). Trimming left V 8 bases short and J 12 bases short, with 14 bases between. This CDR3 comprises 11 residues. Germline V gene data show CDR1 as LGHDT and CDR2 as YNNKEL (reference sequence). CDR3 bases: TGTGCCAGCGAGGGGGAGATCGGGCAGTTCTTC. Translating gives CASEGEIGQFF.

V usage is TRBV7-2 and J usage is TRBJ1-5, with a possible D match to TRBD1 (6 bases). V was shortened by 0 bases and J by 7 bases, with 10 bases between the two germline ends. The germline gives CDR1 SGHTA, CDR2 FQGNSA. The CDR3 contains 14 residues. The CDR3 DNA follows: TGTGCCAGCAGCTTAGCACAGGGAAAGCAGCCCCAGCATTTT. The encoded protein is CASSLAQGKQPQHF.

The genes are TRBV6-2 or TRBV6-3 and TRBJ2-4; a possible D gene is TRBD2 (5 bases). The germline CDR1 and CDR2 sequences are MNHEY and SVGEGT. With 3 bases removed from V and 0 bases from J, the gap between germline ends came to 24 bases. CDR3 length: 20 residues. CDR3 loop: CASSYRPWGVTNQAKNIQYF. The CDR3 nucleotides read TGTGCCAGCAGTTATAGGCCCTGGGGAGTCACGAACCAAGCCAAAAACATTCAGTACTTC.

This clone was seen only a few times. The chain's CDR3 is CASGGGGAGELFF. The CDR3 DNA follows: TGCGCCTCCGGCGGAGGGGGGGCCGGGGAGCTGTTTTTT. The chain is built from TRBV23-1 and TRBJ2-2; tentative D call: TRBD2 (7 bases). TRBV23-1 is placed among ORFs of uncertain function. The ends were cut back, 11 bases at V and 6 bases at J, with 16 bases in the middle. This CDR3 region has 13 residues.

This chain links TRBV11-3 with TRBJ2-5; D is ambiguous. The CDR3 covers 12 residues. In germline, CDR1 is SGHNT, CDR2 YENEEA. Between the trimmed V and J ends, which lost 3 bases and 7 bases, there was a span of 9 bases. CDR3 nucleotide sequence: TGTGCCAGCAGCTTCGGAACTACGACCCAGTACTTC. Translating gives CASSFGTTTQYF.

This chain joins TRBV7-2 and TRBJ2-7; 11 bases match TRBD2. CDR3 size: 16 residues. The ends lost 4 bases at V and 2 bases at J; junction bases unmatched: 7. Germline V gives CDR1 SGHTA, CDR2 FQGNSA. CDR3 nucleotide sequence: TGTGCCAGCAGCTCGCTAGCGGGAGGCCCCACCTACGAGCAGTACTTC. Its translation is CASSSLAGGPTYEQYF.

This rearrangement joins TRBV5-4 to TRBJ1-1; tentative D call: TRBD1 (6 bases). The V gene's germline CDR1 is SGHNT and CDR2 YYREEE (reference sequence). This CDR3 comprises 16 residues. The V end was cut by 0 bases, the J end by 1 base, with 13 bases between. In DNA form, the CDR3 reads TGTGCCAGCAGCTTGGGGGGCGGGGGGCGGAACACTGAAGCTTTCTTT. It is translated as CASSLGGGGRNTEAFF.

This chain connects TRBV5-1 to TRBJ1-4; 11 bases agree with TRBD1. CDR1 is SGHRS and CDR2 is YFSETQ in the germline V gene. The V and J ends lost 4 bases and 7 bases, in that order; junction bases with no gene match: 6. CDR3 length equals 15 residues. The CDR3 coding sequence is TGCGCCAGCAGCAATCAGGGACAGGGGGGTGAAAAACTGTTTTTT. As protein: CASSNQGQGGEKLFF.

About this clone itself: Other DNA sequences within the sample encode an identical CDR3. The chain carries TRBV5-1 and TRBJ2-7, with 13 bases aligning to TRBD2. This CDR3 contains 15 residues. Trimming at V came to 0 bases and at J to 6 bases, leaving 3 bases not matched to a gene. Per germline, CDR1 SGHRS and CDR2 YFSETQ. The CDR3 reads CASSLGTSGSREQYF. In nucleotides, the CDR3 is TGCGCCAGCAGCTTGGGGACTAGCGGGAGTCGCGAGCAGTACTTC. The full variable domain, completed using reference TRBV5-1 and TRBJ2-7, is KAGVTQTPRYLIKTRGQQVTLSCSPISGHRSVSWYQQTPGQGLQFLFEYFSETQRNKGNFPGRFSGRQFSNSRSEMNVSTLELGDSALYLCASSLGTSGSREQYFGPGTRLTVT.

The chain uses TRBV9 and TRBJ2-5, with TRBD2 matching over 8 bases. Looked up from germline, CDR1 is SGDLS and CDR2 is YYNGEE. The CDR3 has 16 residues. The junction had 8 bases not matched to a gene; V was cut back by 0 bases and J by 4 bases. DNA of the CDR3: TGTGCCAGCAGCGTAGGGGCGGGAGGAAGAGGAGAGACCCAGTACTTC. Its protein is CASSVGAGGRGETQYF. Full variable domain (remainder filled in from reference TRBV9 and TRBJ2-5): DSGVTQTPKHLITATGQRVTLRCSPRSGDLSVYWYQQSLDQGLQFLIQYYNGEERAKGNILERFSAQQFPDLHSELNLSSLELGDSALYFCASSVGAGGRGETQYFGPGTRLLVL.